This TCR beta chain is from a study of cytotoxic CD8 clonotypes in ibrutinib-treated CLL. This CDR3 has 15 residues. Germline loops: CDR1 SEHNR, CDR2 FQNEAQ (reference sequence). J was trimmed by 3 bases and V by 1 base; bases with no gene match: 5. The study, taken as a whole, reports: Public clonotypes occurred uncommonly; on treatment, they contracted or remained stable.

As for this clone: Antigen specificity is unknown.

Deep sequencing aimed at 1 in 200,000 to 1 in 1 million T cells' resolution. Data came from immunoSEQ multiplex PCR; TCRdb stores just in-frame clones and leaves some out. Counted here are 43,000 or so clones, 60% to 80% occurring once; the ten biggest clones make up roughly 21%. The starting material was PBMCs, obtained after 24 months of ibrutinib treatment. This TCR derives from a human donor with chronic lymphocytic leukemia. This chain uses TRBV7-9 with TRBJ1-1; TRBD1 matches at 7 bases. The CDR3 here is CASSLVGRGDTEAFF. CDR3 bases: TGTGCCAGCAGCTTAGTCGGCAGGGGGGACACTGAAGCTTTCTTT. The full variable domain, its missing parts supplied by reference TRBV7-9 and TRBJ1-1, is DTGVSQNPRHKITKRGQNVTFRCDPISEHNRLYWYRQTLGQGPEFLTYFQNEAQLEKSRLLSDRFSAERPKGSFSTLEIQRTEQGDSAMYLCASSLVGRGDTEAFFGQGTRLTVV.